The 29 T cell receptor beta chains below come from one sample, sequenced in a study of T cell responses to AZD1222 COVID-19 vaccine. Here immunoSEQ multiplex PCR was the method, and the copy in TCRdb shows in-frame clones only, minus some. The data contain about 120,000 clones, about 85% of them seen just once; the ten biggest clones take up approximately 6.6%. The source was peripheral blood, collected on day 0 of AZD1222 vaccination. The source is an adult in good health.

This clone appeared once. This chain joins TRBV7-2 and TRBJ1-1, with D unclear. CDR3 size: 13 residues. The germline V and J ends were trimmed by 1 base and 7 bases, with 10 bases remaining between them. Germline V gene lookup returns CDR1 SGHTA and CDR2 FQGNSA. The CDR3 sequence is CASSLDRHNEAFF. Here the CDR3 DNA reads TGTGCCAGCAGCTTAGACCGCCACAATGAAGCTTTCTTT.

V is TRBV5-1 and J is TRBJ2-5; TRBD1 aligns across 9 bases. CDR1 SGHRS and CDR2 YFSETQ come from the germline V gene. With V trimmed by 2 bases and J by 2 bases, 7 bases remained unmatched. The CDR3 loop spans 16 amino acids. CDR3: CASSFGRGQGQETQYF. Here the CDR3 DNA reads TGCGCCAGCAGCTTCGGCCGGGGACAGGGTCAAGAGACCCAGTACTTC.

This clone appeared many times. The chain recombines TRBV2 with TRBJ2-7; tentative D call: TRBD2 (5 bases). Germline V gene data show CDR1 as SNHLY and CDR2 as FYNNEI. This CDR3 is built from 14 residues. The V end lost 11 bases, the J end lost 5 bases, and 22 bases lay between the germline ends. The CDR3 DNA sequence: TGTGCCTCCTATCTGGAAGGAACGGGAAACGAGCAGTACTTC. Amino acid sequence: CASYLEGTGNEQYF.

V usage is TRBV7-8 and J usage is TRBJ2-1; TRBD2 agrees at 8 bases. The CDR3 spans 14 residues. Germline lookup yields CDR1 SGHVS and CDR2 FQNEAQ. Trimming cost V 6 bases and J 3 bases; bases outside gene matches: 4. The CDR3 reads CASSAAGVYNEQFF. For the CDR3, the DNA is TGTGCCAGCAGTGCAGCGGGGGTCTACAATGAGCAGTTCTTC.

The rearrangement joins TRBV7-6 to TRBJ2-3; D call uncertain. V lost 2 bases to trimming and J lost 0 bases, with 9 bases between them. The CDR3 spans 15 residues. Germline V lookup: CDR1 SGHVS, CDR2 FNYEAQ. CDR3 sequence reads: CASSLSSTSTDTQYF. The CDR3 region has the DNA TGTGCCAGCAGCTTATCCTCGACTAGCACAGATACGCAGTATTTT.

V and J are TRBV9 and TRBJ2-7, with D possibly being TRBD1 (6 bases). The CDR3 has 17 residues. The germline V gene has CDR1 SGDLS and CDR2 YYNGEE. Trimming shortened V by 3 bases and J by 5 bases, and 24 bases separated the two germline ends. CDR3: CASSERGGGAADHEQYF. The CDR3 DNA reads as TGTGCCAGCAGCGAAAGAGGTGGGGGCGCCGCCGACCACGAGCAGTACTTC.

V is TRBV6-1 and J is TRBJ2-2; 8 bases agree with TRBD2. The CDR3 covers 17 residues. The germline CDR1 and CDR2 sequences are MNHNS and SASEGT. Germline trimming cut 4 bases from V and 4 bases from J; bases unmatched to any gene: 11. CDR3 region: CASSVLAAGATTGELFF. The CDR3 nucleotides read TGTGCCAGCAGTGTACTGGCAGCGGGGGCTACCACCGGGGAGCTGTTTTTT.

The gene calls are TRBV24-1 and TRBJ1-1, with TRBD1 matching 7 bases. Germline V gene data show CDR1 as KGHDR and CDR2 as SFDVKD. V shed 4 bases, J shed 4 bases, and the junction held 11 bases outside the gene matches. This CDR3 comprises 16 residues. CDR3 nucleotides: TGTGCCACCAGTGAAACCGTGGGAGGGGGCATCACTGAAGCTTTCTTT. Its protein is CATSETVGGGITEAFF.

CDR3 loop: CASSLGTDKGSYEQYF. The CDR3 nucleotides read TGTGCCAGCAGCTTGGGGACGGACAAGGGTTCCTACGAGCAGTACTTC. The gene calls are TRBV7-8 and TRBJ2-7; D is tentatively TRBD1 or TRBD2 (5 bases each). Trimming removed 3 bases from V and 1 base from J, with 16 bases in between. This CDR3 comprises 16 residues. The germline V gene has CDR1 SGHVS and CDR2 FQNEAQ.

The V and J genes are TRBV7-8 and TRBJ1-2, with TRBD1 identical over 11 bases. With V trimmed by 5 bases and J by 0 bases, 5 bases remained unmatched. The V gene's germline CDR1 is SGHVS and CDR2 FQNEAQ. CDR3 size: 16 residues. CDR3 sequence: CASSGQGAGANYGYTF. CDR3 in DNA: TGTGCCAGCAGCGGACAGGGGGCTGGAGCTAACTATGGCTACACCTTC.

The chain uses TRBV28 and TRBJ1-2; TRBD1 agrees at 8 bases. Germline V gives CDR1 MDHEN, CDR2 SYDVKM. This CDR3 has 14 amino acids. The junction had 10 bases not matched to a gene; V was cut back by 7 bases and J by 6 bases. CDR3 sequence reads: CASTSEARGHGYTF. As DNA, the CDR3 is TGTGCCAGCACCTCCGAGGCCAGGGGGCATGGCTACACCTTC.

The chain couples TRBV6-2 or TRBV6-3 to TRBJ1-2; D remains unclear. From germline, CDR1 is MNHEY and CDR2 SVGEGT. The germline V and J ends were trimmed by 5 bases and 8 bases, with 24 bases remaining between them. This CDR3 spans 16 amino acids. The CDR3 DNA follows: TGTGCCAGCAGTCAGCCTTTAGGACGGACGACTTCGGGCTACACCTTC. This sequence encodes CASSQPLGRTTSGYTF.

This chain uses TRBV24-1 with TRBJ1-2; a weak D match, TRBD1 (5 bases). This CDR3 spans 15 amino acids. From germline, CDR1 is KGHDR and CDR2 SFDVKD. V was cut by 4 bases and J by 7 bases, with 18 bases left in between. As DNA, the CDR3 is TGTGCCACCAGTGACCCCCGGAAGGGGATCTCTGGCTACACCTTC. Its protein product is CATSDPRKGISGYTF.

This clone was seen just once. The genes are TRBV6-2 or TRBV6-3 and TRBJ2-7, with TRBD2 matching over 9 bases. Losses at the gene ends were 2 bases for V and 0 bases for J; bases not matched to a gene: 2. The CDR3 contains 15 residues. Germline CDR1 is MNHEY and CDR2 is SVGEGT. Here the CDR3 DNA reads TGTGCCAGCAGTTACGAAGCGGGGGGCTCCTACGAGCAGTACTTC. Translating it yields CASSYEAGGSYEQYF.

This CDR3 reads CASSRAYSGAGNTGELFF. CDR3 in DNA: TGTGCCAGCAGCAGGGCGTATAGCGGGGCCGGGAACACCGGGGAGCTGTTTTTT. The V and J genes are TRBV9 and TRBJ2-2, with 8 bases lining up with TRBD2. The V segment lost 4 bases and the J segment 1 base; nucleotides outside the gene matches: 12. This CDR3 is 18 amino acids long. Germline V lookup: CDR1 SGDLS, CDR2 YYNGEE. The full variable domain, completed using reference TRBV9 and TRBJ2-2, is DSGVTQTPKHLITATGQRVTLRCSPRSGDLSVYWYQQSLDQGLQFLIQYYNGEERAKGNILERFSAQQFPDLHSELNLSSLELGDSALYFCASSRAYSGAGNTGELFFGEGSRLTVL.

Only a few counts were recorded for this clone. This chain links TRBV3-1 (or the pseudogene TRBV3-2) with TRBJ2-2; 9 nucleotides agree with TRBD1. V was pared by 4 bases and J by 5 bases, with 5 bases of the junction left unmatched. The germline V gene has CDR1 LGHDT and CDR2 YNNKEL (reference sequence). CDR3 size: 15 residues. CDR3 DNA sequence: TGTGCCAGCAGCCCCCGGGACAGGGCAACCGGGGAGCTGTTTTTT. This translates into CASSPRDRATGELFF.

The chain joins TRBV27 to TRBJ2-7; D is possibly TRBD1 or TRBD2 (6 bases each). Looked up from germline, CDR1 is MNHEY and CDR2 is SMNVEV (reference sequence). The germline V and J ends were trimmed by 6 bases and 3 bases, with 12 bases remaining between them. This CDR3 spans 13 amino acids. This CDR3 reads CASRLGGRYEQYF. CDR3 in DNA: TGTGCCAGCAGGTTGGGGGGCCGCTACGAGCAGTACTTC.

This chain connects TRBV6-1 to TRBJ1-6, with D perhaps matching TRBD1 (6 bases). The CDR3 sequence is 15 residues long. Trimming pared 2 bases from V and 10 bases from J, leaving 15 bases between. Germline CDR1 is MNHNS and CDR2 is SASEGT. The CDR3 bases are TGTGCCAGCAGTGAATATACAGGGAGAGGCTCACCCCTCCACTTT. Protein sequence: CASSEYTGRGSPLHF.

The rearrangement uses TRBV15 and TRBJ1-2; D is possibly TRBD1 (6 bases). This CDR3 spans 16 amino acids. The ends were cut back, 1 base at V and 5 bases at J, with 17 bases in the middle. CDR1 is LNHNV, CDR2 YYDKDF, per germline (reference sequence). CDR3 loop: CATSRVLGGILYGYTF. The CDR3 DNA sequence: TGTGCCACCAGCAGAGTTTTAGGGGGGATCCTATATGGCTACACCTTC.

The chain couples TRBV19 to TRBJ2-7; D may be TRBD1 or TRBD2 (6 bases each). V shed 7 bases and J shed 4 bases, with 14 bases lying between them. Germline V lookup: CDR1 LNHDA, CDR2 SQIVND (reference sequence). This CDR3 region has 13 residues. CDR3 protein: CASKPGANYEQYF. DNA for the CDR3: TGTGCCAGTAAACCGGGGGCAAATTACGAGCAGTACTTC.

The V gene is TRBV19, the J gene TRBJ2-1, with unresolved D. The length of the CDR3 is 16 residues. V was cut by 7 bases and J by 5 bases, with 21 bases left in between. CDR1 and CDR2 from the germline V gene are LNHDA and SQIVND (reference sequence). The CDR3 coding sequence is TGTGCCAGTACGCGGATGAGCAAGGACGTACACAATGAGCAGTTCTTC. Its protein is CASTRMSKDVHNEQFF.

Written as DNA, the CDR3 is TGTGCCAGCAGTTACTCGATTGGGGGGAGAAACACCGGGGAGCTGTTTTTT. It translates to CASSYSIGGRNTGELFF. The rearrangement joins TRBV6-2 or TRBV6-3 to TRBJ2-2, with D possibly matching TRBD2 (6 bases). CDR1 and CDR2 from the germline V gene are MNHEY and SVGEGT. The CDR3 contains 17 residues. Trimming shortened V by 0 bases and J by 2 bases, and 13 bases separated the two germline ends.

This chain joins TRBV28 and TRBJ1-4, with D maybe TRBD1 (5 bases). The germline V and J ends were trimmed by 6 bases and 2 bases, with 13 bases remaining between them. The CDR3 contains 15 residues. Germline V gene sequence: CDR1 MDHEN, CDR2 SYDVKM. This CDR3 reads CASSNPGMTNEKLFF. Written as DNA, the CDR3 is TGTGCCAGCAGCAACCCAGGGATGACTAATGAAAAACTGTTTTTT. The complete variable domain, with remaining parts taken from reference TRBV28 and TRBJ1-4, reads DVKVTQSSRYLVKRTGEKVFLECVQDMDHENMFWYRQDPGLGLRLIYFSYDVKMKEKGDIPEGYSVSREKKERFSLILESASTNQTSMYLCASSNPGMTNEKLFFGSGTQLSVL.

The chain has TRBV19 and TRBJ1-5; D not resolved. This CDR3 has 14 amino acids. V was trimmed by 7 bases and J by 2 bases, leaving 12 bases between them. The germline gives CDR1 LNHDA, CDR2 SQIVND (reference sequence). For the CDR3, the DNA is TGTGCCAGTATCTCGGGGTTGGGCAATCAGCCCCAGCATTTT. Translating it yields CASISGLGNQPQHF. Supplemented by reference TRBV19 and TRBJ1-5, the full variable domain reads DGGITQSPKYLFRKEGQNVTLSCEQNLNHDAMYWYRQDPGQGLRLIYYSQIVNDFQKGDIAEGYSVSREKKESFPLTVTSAQKNPTAFYLCASISGLGNQPQHFGDGTRLSIL.

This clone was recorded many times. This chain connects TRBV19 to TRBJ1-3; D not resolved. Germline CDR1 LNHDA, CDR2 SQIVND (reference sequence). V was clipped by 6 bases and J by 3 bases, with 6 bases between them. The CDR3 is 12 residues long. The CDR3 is CASRSDGNTIYF. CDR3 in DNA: TGTGCCAGTAGATCTGATGGAAACACCATATATTTT.

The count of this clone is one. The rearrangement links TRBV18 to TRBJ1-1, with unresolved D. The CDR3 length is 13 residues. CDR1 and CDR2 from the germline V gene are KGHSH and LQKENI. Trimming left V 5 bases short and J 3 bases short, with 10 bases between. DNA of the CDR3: TGTGCCAGCTCAAGGTTTTTGGACACTGAAGCTTTCTTT. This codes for CASSRFLDTEAFF. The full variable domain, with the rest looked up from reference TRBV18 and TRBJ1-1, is NAGVMQNPRHLVRRRGQEARLRCSPMKGHSHVYWYRQLPEEGLKFMVYLQKENIIDESGMPKERFSAEFPKEGPSILRIQQVVRGDSAAYFCASSRFLDTEAFFGQGTRLTVV.

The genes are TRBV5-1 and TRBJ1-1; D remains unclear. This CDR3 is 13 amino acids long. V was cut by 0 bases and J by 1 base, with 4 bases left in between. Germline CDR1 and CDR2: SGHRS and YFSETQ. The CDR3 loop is CASSLEGNTEAFF. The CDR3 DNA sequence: TGCGCCAGCAGCTTGGAGGGGAACACTGAAGCTTTCTTT.

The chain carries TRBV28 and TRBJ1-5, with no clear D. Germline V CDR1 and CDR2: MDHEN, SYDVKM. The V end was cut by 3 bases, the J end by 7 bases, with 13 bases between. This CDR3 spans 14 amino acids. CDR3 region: CASSFAGGQQPQHF. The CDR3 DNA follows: TGTGCCAGCAGTTTTGCGGGTGGTCAGCAGCCCCAGCATTTT.

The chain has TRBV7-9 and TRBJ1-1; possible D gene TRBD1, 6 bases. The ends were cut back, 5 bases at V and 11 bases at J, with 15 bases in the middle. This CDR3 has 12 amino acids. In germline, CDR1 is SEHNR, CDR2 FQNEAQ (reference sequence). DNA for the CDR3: TGTGCCAGCAGCCGACAGGATTTCGACGCTTTCTTT. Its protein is CASSRQDFDAFF.